The source of this T cell receptor beta chain is a study of blood T cell repertoires in COVID-19 (TCRdb year 2020). Notes on the research overall: The collaborator samples originated in the United States, Italy and Spain and spanned the acute and convalescent phases of COVID-19. The material from the prospective study consisted of cDNA or gDNA derived from T cells, B-cell-depleted T cells, or PBMCs. The samples were drawn from the first 160 participants of the ongoing ImmuneRACE study and from about 1,200 subjects provided by 6 global collaborators. The repertoires were released in a freely available public database intended as a resource for research on the immune response to SARS-CoV-2. The dataset comprised deeply sampled blood TCRbeta repertoires from subjects exposed to, actively infected with, or recovered from COVID-19. Where HLA class I and class II types were available, the types were taken from metadata supplied by the sample provider, not from assay-based typing. Sample metadata almost always included a de-identified subject ID, COVID-19 status, age in years and sex. The paper's findings and limits, for the study overall: Clinical and demographic metadata were provided uncurated, with the amount varying by source and participant.

With regard to this clone: No cognate antigen has been identified for it. No qualities accompany the bases; no much larger clone lies one base away.

The immunoSEQ Assay, a bias-controlled multiplex PCR, was used to amplify TCRbeta CDR3 regions from genomic DNA. Concerning the study's data processing: The number of nucleated cells in each sample was estimated by amplification of reference gene primers within the assay. Sequence reads were collapsed and filtered to measure the absolute abundance of every unique TCRbeta CDR3 rearrangement. For each sample, productive Simpson clonality was calculated as the square root of Simpson's diversity index over productive rearrangements. TCRdb re-hosts the immuneACCESS table, in-frame sequences only. Its copies lack some clones; in the studies checked, an unresolved V gene accounts for under half of them, and the cause for the rest is not known. Clone size and V and J calls were adopted from that table, with D and trimming inferred from the DNA. The sample table lists about 200,000 clones, about nine tenths of them with a count of one. About 6% of the sample is taken by the ten largest.

The collaborating institutions used their own protocols to collect whole blood in K2EDTA tubes. Collaborator samples were shipped for TCRbeta analysis as frozen whole blood, isolated PBMCs, or DNA extracted from either sample type. The sample taken for sequencing was peripheral blood. This TCR came from a man aged 80 or over with acute or convalescent COVID-19.

The nucleotide sequence reads TGCGCCAGCAGCAGGAGACTAGCGGGAGTATCGTACAATGAGCAGTTCTTC. Its translation is CASSRRLAGVSYNEQFF. Recombination joined TRBV5-1 with TRBJ2-1, with TRBD2 matching 12 junction bases. Including cysteine and phenylalanine, the CDR3 has 17 amino acids. Only CDR3 DNA remains: 51 bases, in frame from the first base. According to the germline V gene, CDR1 reads SGHRS and CDR2 reads YFSETQ. V loses 4 bases at its end and J loses 4 bases; junction bases beyond the gene matches: 9.